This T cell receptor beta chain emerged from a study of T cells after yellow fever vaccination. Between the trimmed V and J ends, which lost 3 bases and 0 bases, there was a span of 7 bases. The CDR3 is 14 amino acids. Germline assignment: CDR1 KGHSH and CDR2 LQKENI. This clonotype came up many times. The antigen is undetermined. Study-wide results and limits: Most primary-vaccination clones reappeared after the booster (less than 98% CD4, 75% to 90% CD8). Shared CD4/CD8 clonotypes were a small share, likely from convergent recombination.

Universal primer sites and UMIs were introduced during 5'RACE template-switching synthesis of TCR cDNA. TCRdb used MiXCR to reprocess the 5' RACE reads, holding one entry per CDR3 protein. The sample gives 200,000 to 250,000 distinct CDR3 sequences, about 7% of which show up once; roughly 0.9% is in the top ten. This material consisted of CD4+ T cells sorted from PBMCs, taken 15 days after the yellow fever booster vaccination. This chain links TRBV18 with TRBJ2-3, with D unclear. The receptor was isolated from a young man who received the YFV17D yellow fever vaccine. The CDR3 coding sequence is TGTGCCAGCTCACCCACGGCGAGCACAGATACGCAGTATTTT. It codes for CASSPTASTDTQYF.